The clone carrying this T cell receptor (beta chain) was picked up one time. Its antigen remains unknown. This was a deep-level run. Repertoires were generated with immunoSEQ multiplex PCR, while TCRdb's copy carries only in-frame clones and drops some. The sample includes about 1.9 million clones, around 93% seen only once; the top ten take about 1.6%. Germline values: CDR1 MNHEY, CDR2 SMNVEV (reference sequence). V lost 6 bases and J lost 4, with 19 bases in between. The CDR3 runs to 15 residues. The sample is drawn from a study of shared clonotypes between healthy human individuals. The study's findings and limits: Researchers sampled blood only, noting tissue repertoires likely differ.

CD8 cells classed as naive were CD45RO-negative and positively selected for CCR7, excluding terminally differentiated effector memory CD45RA+ cells. This sequence originates from a man between 18 and 29 years old in good health. Some clones in this sample may be carry-over from other donors' samples. What was sequenced was naive CD8+ T cells from PBMCs. The chain links TRBV27 to TRBJ2-7, with a tentative D call TRBD2 (5 bases). CDR3 DNA sequence: TGTGCCAGCAGCGTAGGCACCGGGATATATTACGAGCAGTACTTC. Translating gives CASSVGTGIYYEQYF.